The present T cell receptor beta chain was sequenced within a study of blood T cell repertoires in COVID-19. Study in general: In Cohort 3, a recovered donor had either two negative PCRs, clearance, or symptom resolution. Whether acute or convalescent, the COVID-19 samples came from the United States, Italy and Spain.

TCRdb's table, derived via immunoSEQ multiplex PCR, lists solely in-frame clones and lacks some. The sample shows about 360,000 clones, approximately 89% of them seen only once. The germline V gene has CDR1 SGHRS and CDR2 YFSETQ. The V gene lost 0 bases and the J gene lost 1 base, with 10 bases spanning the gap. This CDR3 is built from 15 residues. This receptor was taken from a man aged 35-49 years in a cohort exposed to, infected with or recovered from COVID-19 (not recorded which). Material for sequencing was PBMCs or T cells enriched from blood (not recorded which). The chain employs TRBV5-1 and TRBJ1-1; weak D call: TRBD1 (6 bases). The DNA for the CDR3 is TGCGCCAGCAGCTTGGGTGGACAGAGGAACACTGAAGCTTTCTTT. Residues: CASSLGGQRNTEAFF.